The 13 T cell receptor beta chains listed next were all sequenced from one sample in a study of T-cell reconstitution after alpha-beta-depleted transplantation in children. Unique molecular identifiers tagged the TCRbeta library. One entry per CDR3 protein, called by TCRdb with MiXCR from the PCR reads. Of a few hundred thousand distinct CDR3 sequences listed, over 20% are singletons. Specimen: PBMCs, collected before TCRalphabeta/CD19-depleted stem cell transplant. These receptors came from a boy under two years old with Wiskott-Aldrich syndrome, due to receive a stem cell transplant.

This chain links TRBV5-1 with TRBJ2-1, with unresolved D. V lost 4 bases and J 0 bases, leaving 11 bases between the germline ends. The germline gives CDR1 SGHRS, CDR2 YFSETQ. The CDR3 is 15 amino acids. CDR3 sequence reads: CASSPRMSSYNEQFF. The CDR3 DNA reads TGCGCCAGCAGCCCGAGGATGAGCTCCTACAATGAGCAGTTCTTC. Variable domain in full (rest from reference TRBV5-1 and TRBJ2-1): KAGVTQTPRYLIKTRGQQVTLSCSPISGHRSVSWYQQTPGQGLQFLFEYFSETQRNKGNFPGRFSGRQFSNSRSEMNVSTLELGDSALYLCASSPRMSSYNEQFFGPGTRLTVL.

The chain employs TRBV3-1 and TRBJ2-7; TRBD1 agrees at 9 bases. In germline, CDR1 is LGHDT, CDR2 YNNKEL (reference sequence). Trimming removed 4 bases from V and 4 bases from J; junction bases left unmatched: 8. This CDR3 contains 15 residues. CDR3 in amino acids: CASSLTGGAHYEQYF. CDR3 DNA sequence: TGTGCCAGCAGCCTTACAGGGGGCGCGCATTACGAGCAGTACTTC.

The V gene is TRBV12-3 or TRBV12-4, the J gene TRBJ1-2; TRBD1 matches at 8 bases. V shed 6 bases and J 6 bases; nucleotides not matched to a gene: 9. This CDR3 region has 14 residues. CDR3 protein: CASSLDRAVHGYTF. The CDR3 bases are TGTGCCAGCAGCCTGGACAGGGCGGTACATGGCTACACCTTC.

This clonotype was counted only a few times. The chain uses TRBV29-1 and TRBJ2-3, with 7 bases fitting TRBD2. CDR3 length equals 15 residues. V trimming: 7 bases; J trimming: 2 bases; junction bases outside the gene matches: 12. Germline CDR1 SQVTM, CDR2 ANQGSEA. CDR3 residues: CSGAGLRSHTDTQYF. The CDR3 DNA reads as TGCAGCGGAGCGGGACTTCGGTCACACACAGATACGCAGTATTTT.

This clonotype was recorded a few times. The chain combines TRBV27 with TRBJ2-7, with D maybe TRBD2 (5 bases). The V gene's germline CDR1 is MNHEY and CDR2 SMNVEV (reference sequence). The CDR3 loop spans 15 amino acids. Trimming stripped 2 bases from V and 2 bases from J, with 13 bases between. The CDR3 DNA reads TGTGCCAGCAGTTTAAAACGGGATCCGACCTACGAGCAGTACTTC. Its translation is CASSLKRDPTYEQYF.

The V gene is TRBV5-1, the J gene TRBJ2-1, with D possibly TRBD2 on 6 matching bases. Germline V gives CDR1 SGHRS, CDR2 YFSETQ. With 0 bases removed from V and 7 bases from J, the gap between germline ends came to 14 bases. This CDR3 comprises 15 residues. CDR3 nucleotides: TGCGCCAGCAGCTTGGGACTAGAAGTTTCGAATGAGCAGTTCTTC. Amino acid sequence: CASSLGLEVSNEQFF.

The rearrangement uses TRBV28 and TRBJ1-1; D is possibly TRBD1 (5 bases). V was pared by 6 bases and J by 1 base, with 12 bases between. The CDR3 has 14 residues. In germline, CDR1 is MDHEN, CDR2 SYDVKM. CDR3 in DNA: TGTGCCAGCAGGTACCCCGGGACGAACACTGAAGCTTTCTTT. Protein product: CASRYPGTNTEAFF.

This rearrangement joins TRBV12-3 or TRBV12-4 to TRBJ2-7; 9 positions match TRBD2. The ends lost 6 bases at V and 3 bases at J; junction bases unmatched: 6. The CDR3 runs to 14 residues. The CDR3, as DNA: TGTGCCAGCAGCCGGACTAGCGCCTTCTACGAGCAGTACTTC. Encoded protein: CASSRTSAFYEQYF.

This clonotype was detected a few times. The chain couples TRBV29-1 to TRBJ2-1, with TRBD2 as a possible D gene (6 bases). From germline, CDR1 is SQVTM and CDR2 ANQGSEA. V gave up 4 bases and J gave up 2 bases, with 15 bases separating them. The CDR3 has 15 amino acids. In DNA form, the CDR3 reads TGCAGCGTTGGGCTGGGGGGAGGTCCCTACAATGAGCAGTTCTTC. Its translation: CSVGLGGGPYNEQFF.

This clonotype was detected a few times. The CDR3, as DNA: TGCGCCAGCAGCGAAAGGACAGGGCCCTATGGCTACACCTTC. Protein: CASSERTGPYGYTF. V usage is TRBV5-1 and J usage is TRBJ1-2; 8 bases are shared with TRBD1. V shed 4 bases and J 4 bases; nucleotides not matched to a gene: 6. Germline V gene sequence: CDR1 SGHRS, CDR2 YFSETQ. The CDR3 contains 14 residues.

The chain links TRBV27 to TRBJ2-1, with D perhaps matching TRBD1 (6 bases). Germline CDR1 is MNHEY and CDR2 is SMNVEV (reference sequence). This CDR3 spans 14 amino acids. V gave up 1 base and J gave up 7 bases, with 11 bases separating them. The CDR3 coding sequence is TGTGCCAGCAGTTTATATTTGGGGGCGAATGAGCAGTTCTTC. It translates to CASSLYLGANEQFF.

The V call is TRBV6-1, the J call TRBJ2-1; TRBD2 matches at 9 bases. Germline CDR1 MNHNS, CDR2 SASEGT. The CDR3 spans 16 residues. Losses at the gene ends were 7 bases for V and 8 bases for J; bases not matched to a gene: 15. CDR3 coding DNA: TGTGCCAGCACTGGCGGGAGGGCCCTTTTTTGGCATGAGCAGTTCTTC. Its protein is CASTGGRALFWHEQFF.

The chain has TRBV29-1 and TRBJ2-5, with 8 bases matching TRBD1. This CDR3 is built from 12 residues. Germline-derived CDR1 and CDR2 are SQVTM and ANQGSEA. The V segment lost 6 bases and the J segment 5 bases; nucleotides outside the gene matches: 5. The DNA for the CDR3 is TGCAGCGTCGGGACAGGACCGGAGACCCAGTACTTC. This translates into CSVGTGPETQYF.